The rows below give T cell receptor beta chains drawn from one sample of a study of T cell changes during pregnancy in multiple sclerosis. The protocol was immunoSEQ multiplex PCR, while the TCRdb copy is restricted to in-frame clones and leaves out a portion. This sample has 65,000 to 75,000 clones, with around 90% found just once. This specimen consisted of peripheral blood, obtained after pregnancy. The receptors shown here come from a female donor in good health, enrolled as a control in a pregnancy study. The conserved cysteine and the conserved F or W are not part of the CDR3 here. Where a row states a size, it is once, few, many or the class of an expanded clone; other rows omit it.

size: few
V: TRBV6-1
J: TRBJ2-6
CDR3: ASSEGGGSGANVLT

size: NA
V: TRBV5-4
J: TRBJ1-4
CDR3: ASSSDRGSEKLF

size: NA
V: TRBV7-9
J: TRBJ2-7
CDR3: ASSQPGYEQY

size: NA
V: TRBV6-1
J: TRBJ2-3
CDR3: ASSEAGGSLDTQY

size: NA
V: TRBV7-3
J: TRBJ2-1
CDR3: ASSLDRAYYNEQF

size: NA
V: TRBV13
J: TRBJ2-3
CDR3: ASSFSSTDTQY

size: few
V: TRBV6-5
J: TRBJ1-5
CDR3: ASSATGNQPQH

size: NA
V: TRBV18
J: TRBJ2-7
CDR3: ASSAGGYEQY

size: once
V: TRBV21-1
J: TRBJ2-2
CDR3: ASSNRLAGGQNTGELF

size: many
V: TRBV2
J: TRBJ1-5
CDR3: ASKTMGPNQPQH

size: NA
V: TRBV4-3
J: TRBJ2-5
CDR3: ASSQRPGGASTQY

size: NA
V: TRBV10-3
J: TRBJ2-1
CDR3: AIGERAGDYNEQF

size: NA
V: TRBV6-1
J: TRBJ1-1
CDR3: ASSEGGGSTEAF

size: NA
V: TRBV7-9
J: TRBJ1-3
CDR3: ASSSGAGNTIY

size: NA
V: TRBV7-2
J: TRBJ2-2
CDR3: ASSSGQVSGELF

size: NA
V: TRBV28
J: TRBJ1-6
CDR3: ASSPPGTGVSPLH

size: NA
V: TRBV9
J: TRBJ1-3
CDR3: ASSVRDRGNTIY

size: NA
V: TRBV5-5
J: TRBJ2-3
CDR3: ASSFGQGADTQY

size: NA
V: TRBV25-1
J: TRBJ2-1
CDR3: ASSLGQDSSYNEQF

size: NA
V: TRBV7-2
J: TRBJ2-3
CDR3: ASSTPGSTDTQY

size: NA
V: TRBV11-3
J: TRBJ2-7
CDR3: ASSLYEQY

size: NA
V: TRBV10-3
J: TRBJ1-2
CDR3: AISEPTLQGGYT

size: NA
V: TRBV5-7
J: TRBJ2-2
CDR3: ASSLRDRGTGELF

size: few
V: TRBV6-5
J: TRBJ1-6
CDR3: ASSYSGGYNSPLH

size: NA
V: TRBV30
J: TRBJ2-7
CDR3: AWSNRDRPSYEQY

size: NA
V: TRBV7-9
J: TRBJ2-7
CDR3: ASSSPRLAGPHSYEQY

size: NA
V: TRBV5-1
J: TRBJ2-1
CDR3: ASSLYLGLAYNEQF

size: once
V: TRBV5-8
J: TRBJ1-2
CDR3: ASSFRTAGISYT

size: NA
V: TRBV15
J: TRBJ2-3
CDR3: ATSRDLGTRSSADTQY

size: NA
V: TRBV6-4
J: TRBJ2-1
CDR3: ASSEAREAYNEQF

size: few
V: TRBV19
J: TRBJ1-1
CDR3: ASSIEMSTEAF